Listed below are T cell receptor beta chains from one sample, sequenced in a study of chemoradiotherapy in HPV16-positive cancers. Sequencing was performed with immunoSEQ multiplex PCR; in TCRdb, only in-frame clones are kept and a portion is missing. Of roughly 10,000 clones in the sample, 70% to 80% are singletons; the top ten hold around a third. This specimen was acquired from a patient who underwent chemoradiotherapy. The receptors stem from a human donor with HPV-associated anogenital cancer. CDR3s leave out the opening cysteine and the closing phenylalanine or tryptophan.

>TRBV28|10|TRBJ2-2
ASSFSLGELF
>TRBV20-1|9|TRBJ1-1
SATGGLGAF
>TRBV11-2|12|TRBJ1-2
ASSRQNSNYGYT
>TRBV29-1|12|TRBJ1-2
SVESGHNYYGYT
>TRBV11-2|15|TRBJ2-1
ASSLDRTSGYNNEQF
>TRBV11-3|9|TRBJ2-5
ASSPGETQY
>TRBV10-3|14|TRBJ2-7
AISESRRNTDYEQY
>TRBV9|16|TRBJ2-1
ASSVDGVIGGGYNEQF
>TRBV28|11|TRBJ2-7
ASSLRTPYEQY
>TRBV6-5|12|TRBJ2-7
ASSSDGGGYEQY
>TRBV7-2|13|TRBJ1-1
ASSAPLYAGTEAF
>TRBV5-6|12|TRBJ1-6
ASSLSARHSPLH
>TRBV7-9|11|TRBJ1-4
ASRAGRGEKLF
>TRBV4-1|14|TRBJ1-1
ASSQASQRGLAEAF
>TRBV5-1|14|TRBJ1-1
ASSLDGQGMNTEAF
>TRBV4-3|15|TRBJ1-4
ASSQAPNNREGEKLF
>TRBV27|12|TRBJ1-2
ASSALRDSYGYT
>TRBV2|13|TRBJ1-3
ASRKQGASGNTIY
>TRBV2|12|TRBJ1-4
ASSEVEVPEKLF
>TRBV5-6|10|TRBJ1-2
ASRRGGYGYT
>TRBV4-3|13|TRBJ2-4
ASSQDLTRTNIQY
>TRBV5-1|13|TRBJ2-2
ASSTGHTNTGELF
>TRBV28|12|TRBJ1-1
ASRGIGANTEAF
>TRBV11-3|9|TRBJ2-5
ASSFQETQY
>TRBV7-2|13|TRBJ1-2
ASSFVSQTNYGYT
>TRBV28|10|TRBJ1-2
ASSLYGQGYT
>TRBV7-6|13|TRBJ2-5
ASSLTSGSKETQY